This record covers a single T cell receptor (beta chain). This sample is part of a study of blood T cell repertoires in COVID-19. Study-wide background: COVID-19 samples collected from the United States, Italy and Spain covered acute and convalescent phases. T cells, B-cell-depleted T cells, or PBMCs supplied cDNA or gDNA.

The CDR3 consists of 14 residues. The V gene lost 8 bases and the J gene lost 2 bases, with 16 bases spanning the gap. Germline loops: CDR1 LNHDA, CDR2 SQIVND (reference sequence). Under the authors' procedure: Reference gene primer amplification in the assay estimated nucleated cell counts. Only in-frame clones appear in the TCRdb table, and some are missing; sequencing was by immunoSEQ multiplex PCR. The V and J calls and the clone size are those of that table, but D and trimming were determined from the DNA. This sample has 200,000 to 250,000 clones, with 88% found just once. The sample comprised peripheral blood. This chain links TRBV19 with TRBJ2-7; D is possibly TRBD1 (5 bases). The receptor comes from a middle-aged woman who had recovered from COVID-19. CDR3 coding DNA: TGTGCCAGTGGAAGAACGCAGGGCGCCTACGAGCAGTACTTC. Protein sequence: CASGRTQGAYEQYF. The whole variable domain, remainder taken from reference TRBV19 and TRBJ2-7, is DGGITQSPKYLFRKEGQNVTLSCEQNLNHDAMYWYRQDPGQGLRLIYYSQIVNDFQKGDIAEGYSVSREKKESFPLTVTSAQKNPTAFYLCASGRTQGAYEQYFGPGTRLTVT.